This T cell receptor (beta chain) came from a study of T cell repertoires in cytomegalovirus infection. About the study: CMV infection plus the matching HLA type was flagged by public TCR beta signatures.

The table lists this clonotype with many counts. The antigen is unknown. Study results and caveats: CMV carriers with the relevant HLA were identified by cumulative public TCR beta family frequency. In two of eight donors, the top clonotype was HLA-C-restricted CMV-specific.

With 0 bases removed from V and 2 bases from J, the gap between germline ends came to 10 bases. The CDR3 is 15 amino acids. Germline CDR1 is MGHRA and CDR2 is YSYEKL. TCRdb processed the reads anew with MiXCR; each CDR3 protein has one entry. The data hold 200,000 to 300,000 distinct CDR3 sequences, with approximately 13% observed a single time. The genes are TRBV4-1 and TRBJ1-2; the D gene is possibly TRBD1 (6 bases). Sequenced: PBMCs. The receptor's source is a human donor in good health (CMV status not recorded). Some clones in this sample may be carry-over from other donors' samples. CDR3 amino acids: CASSQEQQGNYGYTF. The CDR3, as DNA: TGCGCCAGCAGCCAAGAACAGCAGGGGAACTATGGCTACACCTTC.